The 22 T cell receptor beta chains presented below share a single source sample, sequenced in a study of shared clonotypes between healthy human individuals. Naive CD8 cells were CD45RO-negative, positively selected for CCR7, excluding terminally differentiated effector memory CD45RA+ cells. Assay used: immunoSEQ multiplex PCR; TCRdb lists only in-frame clones, some missing. The sample lists more than 2 million clones, around 93% occurring once. Input material: naive CD8+ T cells from PBMCs. These receptors were taken from a man between 18 and 35 years old in good health. Some clones in this sample may be carry-over from other donors' samples.

This clone was detected a few times. This chain joins TRBV10-3 and TRBJ1-2; D gene ambiguous. Trimming removed 2 bases at V and 4 bases at J, with 14 bases between. The CDR3 spans 15 residues. CDR1 ENHRY and CDR2 SYGVKD come from the germline V gene. CDR3 sequence (DNA): TGTGCCATCAGTGAGACCCTCGACATCGTCTATGGCTACACCTTC. It specifies CAISETLDIVYGYTF.

In the case of this clone: At the DNA level, this CDR3 is encoded by other sequences in the same sample as well. This chain connects TRBV7-9 to TRBJ1-1, with D maybe TRBD1 (6 bases). Germline lookup yields CDR1 SEHNR and CDR2 FQNEAQ (reference sequence). The CDR3 loop spans 13 amino acids. V was trimmed by 5 bases and J by 5 bases, leaving 12 bases between them. CDR3 sequence: CASSPGGGTEAFF. In nucleotides, the CDR3 is TGTGCCAGCAGCCCTGGAGGGGGTACTGAAGCTTTCTTT.

The rearrangement links TRBV13 to TRBJ2-7, with D tentatively TRBD1 (6 bases). CDR1 and CDR2 from the germline V gene are PRHDT and FYEKMQ (reference sequence). The ends were cut back, 8 bases at V and 6 bases at J, with 23 bases in the middle. The CDR3 extends over 15 amino acids. The CDR3 DNA reads as TGTGCCAGCGTTTACGTCAGGGGTTCTGAGGGCGAGCAGTACTTC. Its protein is CASVYVRGSEGEQYF.

The chain links TRBV20-1 to TRBJ1-2, with D perhaps matching TRBD1 (6 bases). Germline values: CDR1 DFQATT, CDR2 SNEGSKA (reference sequence). The CDR3 is made up of 11 amino acids. Trimming took off 3 bases at V and 10 bases at J, with 12 bases between the two ends. Here the CDR3 DNA reads TGCAGTGCTAGGGTTTACAGGGACTACACCTTC. Protein: CSARVYRDYTF.

This rearrangement joins TRBV15 to TRBJ2-1; 13 nucleotides align to TRBD2. CDR1 and CDR2 (germline): LNHNV, YYDKDF (reference sequence). This CDR3 is built from 17 residues. V shed 5 bases and J 6 bases; nucleotides not matched to a gene: 10. Written as DNA, the CDR3 is TGTGCCACCAGCGGCTACCTGGGACTAGCGGGACGCAATGAGCAGTTCTTC. Protein product: CATSGYLGLAGRNEQFF.

The chain combines TRBV7-9 with TRBJ2-2; D gene unclear. Trimming stripped 5 bases from V and 6 bases from J, with 7 bases between. CDR1 and CDR2 from the germline V gene are SEHNR and FQNEAQ (reference sequence). The CDR3 consists of 12 residues. The CDR3 sequence: CASSRVAGELFF. The CDR3 DNA reads TGTGCCAGCAGCCGGGTGGCCGGGGAGCTGTTTTTT.

Here the CDR3 DNA reads TGTGCCATCTCGACGGGGGCCTTAGGGTATGGCTACACCTTC. Translated: CAISTGALGYGYTF. The genes are TRBV19 and TRBJ1-2; possible D gene TRBD1, 6 bases. Trimming stripped 10 bases from V and 5 bases from J, with 20 bases between. The germline V gene has CDR1 LNHDA and CDR2 SQIVND (reference sequence). The length of the CDR3 is 14 residues.

The chain recombines TRBV30 with TRBJ1-1, with TRBD1 matching over 8 bases. This CDR3 has 17 amino acids. Germline CDR1 reads GTSNPN; CDR2 reads SVGIG (reference sequence). The V segment lost 4 bases and the J segment 5 bases; nucleotides outside the gene matches: 18. The CDR3 reads CAWKIDRGGGQDTEAFF. In DNA, the CDR3 is TGTGCCTGGAAGATAGACAGGGGAGGGGGTCAGGATACTGAAGCTTTCTTT.

In regard to this clone: The same CDR3 also results from other DNA sequences found in this sample. The chain links TRBV7-9 to TRBJ2-7, with no clear D. The V end was cut by 0 bases, the J end by 4 bases, with 4 bases between. CDR1 and CDR2 from the germline V gene are SEHNR and FQNEAQ (reference sequence). The CDR3 sequence is 12 residues long. CDR3 DNA: TGTGCCAGCAGCTTAGCCGAGTACGAGCAGTACTTC. Amino acids: CASSLAEYEQYF.

The chain carries TRBV29-1 and TRBJ1-2; 9 nucleotides agree with TRBD1. The CDR3 consists of 15 residues. In germline, CDR1 is SQVTM, CDR2 ANQGSEA. V lost 5 bases to trimming and J lost 4 bases; unmatched junction nucleotides: 11. The CDR3, as DNA: TGCAGCGTTACCGGGACAGGGAGAGGACTCTATGGCTACACCTTC. Translating gives CSVTGTGRGLYGYTF. Using reference TRBV29-1 and TRBJ1-2 for the parts outside the CDR3, the full variable domain is SAVISQKPSRDICQRGTSLTIQCQVDSQVTMMFWYRQQPGQSLTLIATANQGSEATYESGFVIDKFPISRPNLTFSTLTVSNMSPEDSSIYLCSVTGTGRGLYGYTFGSGTRLTVV.

CDR3 amino acids: CAWAWGHNNEQFF. The DNA of the CDR3 is TGTGCCTGGGCATGGGGACATAACAATGAGCAGTTCTTC. The chain carries TRBV30 and TRBJ2-1; TRBD1 might be the D (6 bases). The length of the CDR3 is 13 residues. V was trimmed by 5 bases and J by 5 bases, leaving 13 bases between them. CDR1 and CDR2 (germline): GTSNPN, SVGIG (reference sequence). The full variable domain, with the rest looked up from reference TRBV30 and TRBJ2-1, is SQTIHQWPATLVQPVGSPLSLECTVEGTSNPNLYWYRQAAGRGLQLLFYSVGIGQISSEVPQNLSASRPQDRQFILSSKKLLLSDSGFYLCAWAWGHNNEQFFGPGTRLTVL.

This chain joins TRBV13 and TRBJ2-7; D is perhaps TRBD1 or TRBD2 (5 bases each). CDR1 and CDR2 (germline): PRHDT, FYEKMQ (reference sequence). The germline V and J ends were trimmed by 5 bases and 2 bases, with 10 bases remaining between them. This CDR3 is 13 amino acids long. The CDR3 region has the DNA TGTGCCAGCAGCCCACCGGGACCCTACGAGCAGTACTTC. Its translation is CASSPPGPYEQYF.

The rearrangement uses TRBV29-1 and TRBJ2-7, with TRBD2 as a possible D gene (5 bases). V was cut by 7 bases and J by 7 bases, with 23 bases left in between. Germline V gives CDR1 SQVTM, CDR2 ANQGSEA. There are 14 residues in the CDR3. CDR3: CSATRDYLVEEQYF. The DNA for the CDR3 is TGCAGCGCCACTAGGGATTACCTGGTGGAGGAGCAGTACTTC.

The J gene is TRBJ1-2, the V gene TRBV19, with D possibly being TRBD1 (5 bases). There are 17 residues in the CDR3. Germline V gene data show CDR1 as LNHDA and CDR2 as SQIVND (reference sequence). Trimming shortened V by 3 bases and J by 2 bases, and 19 bases separated the two germline ends. The CDR3 loop reads CASSIYARRGTNYGYTF. CDR3 nucleotide sequence: TGTGCCAGTAGTATTTATGCCAGAAGAGGGACCAACTATGGCTACACCTTC.

There are a few counts of this clone. V and J are TRBV19 and TRBJ2-4; 7 nucleotides line up with TRBD1. The junction had 6 bases not matched to a gene; V was cut back by 5 bases and J by 2 bases. Germline assignment: CDR1 LNHDA and CDR2 SQIVND (reference sequence). The CDR3 runs 15 residues. This CDR3 is CASSLRQGTKNIQYF. The CDR3 region has the DNA TGTGCCAGTAGTCTACGACAGGGAACCAAAAACATTCAGTACTTC.

Remarks on this clone: Other DNA sequences in the sample encode the same CDR3. V usage is TRBV14 and J usage is TRBJ2-7; a weak D match, TRBD1 (6 bases). Trimming took off 3 bases at V and 7 bases at J, with 7 bases between the two ends. This CDR3 contains 11 residues. Germline CDR1 is SGHDN and CDR2 is FVKESK. CDR3 sequence: CASSQGAEQYF. The CDR3 DNA follows: TGTGCCAGCAGCCAGGGGGCGGAGCAGTACTTC.

The sample holds a few counts of this clone. This chain uses TRBV7-9 with TRBJ1-1; the D is unclear. The V and J ends lost 4 bases and 2 bases respectively, with 5 bases between them. CDR3 size: 12 residues. The germline CDR1 and CDR2 sequences are SEHNR and FQNEAQ (reference sequence). In DNA, the CDR3 is TGTGCCAGCAGCTCATTTAACACTGAAGCTTTCTTT. Translation: CASSSFNTEAFF.

The chain uses TRBV10-1 and TRBJ2-1; tentatively, D is TRBD2 (6 bases). Trimming pared 0 bases from V and 3 bases from J, leaving 9 bases between. This CDR3 region has 15 residues. The germline CDR1 and CDR2 sequences are WNHNN and SYGVQD (reference sequence). DNA of the CDR3: TGCGCCAGCAGTGAGTCTAGGGGAGGCTACAATGAGCAGTTCTTC. Encoded protein: CASSESRGGYNEQFF.

This clone was detected a few times. The chain employs TRBV28 and TRBJ1-1; D perhaps matches TRBD1 (5 bases). The CDR3 contains 13 residues. Germline CDR1 and CDR2: MDHEN and SYDVKM. The ends were cut back, 11 bases at V and 5 bases at J, with 18 bases in the middle. CDR3 DNA: TGTGCCCTCAGGGAGGACCTGAGGACTGAAGCTTTCTTT. This translates into CALREDLRTEAFF.

This chain links TRBV19 with TRBJ2-7; D tentatively fits TRBD1 or TRBD2 (5 bases each). The germline V and J ends were trimmed by 5 bases and 5 bases, with 16 bases remaining between them. The CDR3 totals 14 residues. The germline V gene has CDR1 LNHDA and CDR2 SQIVND (reference sequence). In DNA, the CDR3 is TGTGCCAGTAGTGTGGGACCCACCCTGAACGAGCAGTACTTC. Translation: CASSVGPTLNEQYF.

The chain employs TRBV11-2 and TRBJ2-7; 7 bases agree with TRBD1. After removal of 1 base from V and 2 bases from J, the junction contained 5 bases not matched to a gene. The CDR3 has 15 amino acids. Germline V gene lookup returns CDR1 SGHAT and CDR2 FQNNGV. The CDR3 coding sequence is TGTGCCAGCAGCTTAGGGGACAGTAAGGCCTACGAGCAGTACTTC. This encodes CASSLGDSKAYEQYF.

The CDR3 loop reads CASSYAEAVGSYTF. Written as DNA, the CDR3 is TGTGCCAGCAGTTATGCCGAGGCGGTGGGTAGCTACACCTTC. The chain uses TRBV6-5 and TRBJ1-2; unclear D gene. V gave up 3 bases and J gave up 9 bases, with 17 bases separating them. CDR1 is MNHEY, CDR2 SVGAGI, per germline. The CDR3 covers 14 residues.